Below, 11 T cell receptor delta chains from the same sample are listed, as sequenced in a study of Vδ1+ human thymocytes. These receptors have no known antigen. Study-level points and caveats: In the thymus, TRG and TRD repertoires looked highly polyclonal with Gaussian CDR3 lengths.

Sequences come from RNA converted to cDNA by reverse transcription. The CDR3 regions were amplified by multiplex PCR from V-gene primers to a constant-region primer. TCRdb reran clone calling via CATT on the multiplex PCR reads. The sample holds over 45,000 delta-chain clones; over 12% are singletons and the top ten take 0.3% to 0.45%. The sequencing sample was made of Vdelta1+ gamma-delta thymocytes from the thymus. Specified subset: FACS-sorted CD3+ TCRalphabeta- TCRVdelta1+ TCRVdelta2- thymocytes. These receptor sequences come from a girl in the first two years of life who had congenital heart surgery.

This clone was seen more than once but under ten times. This chain links TRDV1 with TRDJ1; 7 bases are shared with TRDD3. The J segment lost 0 bases and the V segment lost 2 bases, leaving 18 bases of the junction unmatched. The CDR3 is 20 residues long. Germline CDR1 and CDR2: TSWWSYY and QGS. The CDR3: CALGEVSGTRGYRNTDKLIF. The CDR3 DNA sequence: TGTGCTCTTGGGGAAGTATCCGGAACCCGGGGATATAGGAACACCGATAAACTCATCTTT.

This chain links TRDV2 with TRDJ1; D is possibly TRDD3 (6 bases). The V gene's germline CDR1 is GEAIGNYY and CDR2 EKD. V lost 0 bases to trimming and J lost 2 bases, with 24 bases between them. There are 19 residues in the CDR3. DNA of the CDR3: TGTGCCTGTGACACCGTTCTAAAGGTGGGGGGCCTCACAACCGATAAACTCATCTTT. It specifies CACDTVLKVGGLTTDKLIF.

The chain recombines TRDV1 with TRDJ1; 8 bases agree with TRDD3. The J segment lost 2 bases and the V segment lost 0 bases, leaving 14 bases of the junction unmatched. Germline lookup yields CDR1 TSWWSYY and CDR2 QGS. This CDR3 is 19 amino acids long. The CDR3 region has the DNA TGTGCTCTTGGGGAACTCCGGGGACTGGGGGGCAGTGGAACCGATAAACTCATCTTT. It is translated as CALGELRGLGGSGTDKLIF.

This clone was counted a few times. The chain is built from TRDV1 and TRDJ1; 7 nucleotides agree with TRDD3. The V gene end was trimmed by 0 bases and the J gene end by 3 bases; junction bases not matched to a gene: 22. This CDR3 has 21 amino acids. Germline V gene lookup returns CDR1 TSWWSYY and CDR2 QGS. CDR3 in amino acids: CALGELDRLRTLGECADKLIF. CDR3 coding DNA: TGTGCTCTTGGGGAACTAGATAGGCTACGCACTTTGGGGGAATGCGCCGATAAACTCATCTTT.

On this clone itself: Germline and junction disagree at one end, which may indicate a read error. The chain carries TRDV1 and TRDJ1, with 8 bases fitting TRDD2. The germline V gene has CDR1 TSWWSYY and CDR2 QGS. This CDR3 comprises 18 residues. The CDR3 loop is CALGGRLPTYTGPDKLIF. CDR3 nucleotides: TGTGCCCTTGGGGGTAGACTTCCTACGTATACTGGCCCCGATAAACTCATCTTT.

This sequence joins TRDV2 and TRDJ1, with 8 bases that match TRDD3. With V trimmed by 2 bases and J by 3 bases, 4 bases remained unmatched. This CDR3 is 14 amino acids long. Germline V lookup: CDR1 GEAIGNYY, CDR2 EKD. The CDR3 protein is CACDRGIISDKLIF. The CDR3 nucleotides are TGTGCCTGTGACAGGGGGATAATATCCGATAAACTCATCTTT.

In this sample, this clone turned up a few times. The J gene is TRDJ1, the V gene TRDV1, with 7 nucleotides matching TRDD3. Germline trimming cut 2 bases from V and 3 bases from J; bases unmatched to any gene: 27. Germline CDR1 is TSWWSYY and CDR2 is QGS. This CDR3 contains 22 residues. CDR3 bases: TGTGCTCTTGGGGAATTTTCACCGTTATACTACGGTGGGGGAGGGTACGCCGATAAACTCATCTTT. Protein sequence: CALGEFSPLYYGGGGYADKLIF.

This clone turned up a few times. This chain connects TRDV1 to TRDJ1; 8 nucleotides match TRDD3. V was pared by 2 bases and J by 8 bases, with 13 bases of the junction left unmatched. Germline values: CDR1 TSWWSYY, CDR2 QGS. This CDR3 region has 16 residues. Written as DNA, the CDR3 is TGTGCTCTTGGGGAATTTTCTGCCGTCCACTGGGGGAAACTCATCTTT. It encodes CALGEFSAVHWGKLIF.

There are a few counts of this clone. This chain connects TRDV1 to TRDJ1; D remains unclear. V was pared by 4 bases and J by 2 bases, with 8 bases between. The CDR3 spans 13 residues. In germline, CDR1 is TSWWSYY, CDR2 QGS. In DNA, the CDR3 is TGTGCTCTTGGGGGCCCCGTTACCGATAAACTCATCTTT. It is translated as CALGGPVTDKLIF.

The rearrangement joins TRDV1 to TRDJ1, with a weak D call TRDD3 (6 bases). This CDR3 has 20 amino acids. V dropped 0 bases and J dropped 2 bases, with 25 bases sitting between them. CDR1 is TSWWSYY, CDR2 QGS, per germline. As DNA, the CDR3 is TGTGCTCTTGGGGAACTATGTAGTCCCCTACGAGTTTGGGGGACCGATAAACTCATCTTT. This sequence encodes CALGELCSPLRVWGTDKLIF.

This sequence joins TRDV1 and TRDJ1; 7 bases match TRDD3. This CDR3 is 17 amino acids long. The V and J ends lost 5 bases and 0 bases, in that order; junction bases with no gene match: 12. Per the germline V gene, CDR1 is TSWWSYY and CDR2 is QGS. CDR3 sequence reads: CALGSRTTGDYTDKLIF. The CDR3, as DNA: TGTGCTCTTGGGTCTCGTACTACTGGGGATTACACCGATAAACTCATCTTT.